Below are 31 T cell receptor beta chains sequenced from a single sample in a study of T cells in Graves' hyperthyroidism and ophthalmopathy. TCR beta CDR3 sequences were amplified from RNA transcripts. The TCR CDR3 was amplified in a first-round RT-PCR using the HTBI primer set. TCRdb passed the multiplex PCR reads through MiXCR, listing each CDR3 protein once. The repertoire holds roughly 380,000 distinct CDR3 sequences, less than 15% seen once, with around 20% in the top ten. Material: blood. These receptors were taken from a young man with Graves' hyperthyroidism that later progressed to Graves' ophthalmopathy.

This clonotype occurred many times. This sequence joins TRBV11-2 and TRBJ2-3; TRBD1 is a possible D gene (5 bases). V was clipped by 4 bases and J by 2 bases, with 10 bases between them. The CDR3 is 14 amino acids. CDR1 SGHAT and CDR2 FQNNGV come from the germline V gene. The CDR3 bases are TGTGCCAGCAGCTCTTCGACAGTCACAGATACGCAGTATTTT. This gives the protein CASSSSTVTDTQYF.

To note about this clonotype: A much larger clone differs from this one at a single base, so this may be a read error. The chain carries TRBV24-1 and TRBJ1-3, with D maybe TRBD1 (5 bases). CDR3 size: 16 residues. Germline CDR1 and CDR2: KGHDR and SFDVKD. The CDR3 DNA follows: TGTGCCACCGGTGATCCCGGGACCGACTCTGGAAACACCATATATTTT. It translates to CATGDPGTDSGNTIYF.

This clonotype appeared many times. This chain uses TRBV29-1 with TRBJ2-4, with D possibly being TRBD2 (6 bases). The CDR3 is 17 residues long. V dropped 0 bases and J dropped 0 bases, with 15 bases sitting between them. Germline CDR1 and CDR2: SQVTM and ANQGSEA. CDR3 bases: TGCAGCGTTGAAGAGGACGGAGGGGATCTAGCCAAAAACATTCAGTACTTC. Residues: CSVEEDGGDLAKNIQYF. The variable domain in full, with the rest retrieved from reference TRBV29-1 and TRBJ2-4, is SAVISQKPSRDICQRGTSLTIQCQVDSQVTMMFWYRQQPGQSLTLIATANQGSEATYESGFVIDKFPISRPNLTFSTLTVSNMSPEDSSIYLCSVEEDGGDLAKNIQYFGAGTRLSVL.

As for this clonotype: A junction boundary mismatches the germline segment, possibly from a read error. This chain uses TRBV27 with TRBJ1-4, with a weak D call TRBD1 (6 bases). The CDR3 is made up of 15 amino acids. Germline V CDR1 and CDR2: MNHEY, SMNVEV (reference sequence). CDR3 sequence: CASSISWGADEKLFF. CDR3 DNA: TGTGCCAGCAGTATATCGTGGGGGGCCGATGAAAAACTGTTTTTT. Filled out from reference TRBV27 and TRBJ1-4, the complete variable domain reads EAQVTQNPRYLITVTGKKLTVTCSQNMNHEYMSWYRQDPGLGLRQIYYSMNVEVTDKGDVPEGYKVSRKEKRNFPLILESPSPNQTSLYFCASSISWGADEKLFFGSGTQLSVL.

This clonotype was counted at least ten times. The chain couples TRBV11-2 to TRBJ1-2, with D possibly being TRBD1 (6 bases). The CDR3 covers 14 residues. V dropped 5 bases and J dropped 2 bases, with 12 bases sitting between them. Germline assignment: CDR1 SGHAT and CDR2 FQNNGV. This chain's CDR3 is CASSLIGQNYGYTF. In DNA, the CDR3 is TGTGCCAGCAGCCTGATTGGACAGAACTATGGCTACACCTTC.

V and J are TRBV28 and TRBJ1-2; perhaps TRBD1 as D (5 bases). The CDR3 is 16 amino acids. Germline CDR1 MDHEN, CDR2 SYDVKM. Trimming left V 4 bases short and J 0 bases short, with 15 bases between. The CDR3 region is CASSSGQGPANYGYTF. The CDR3 bases are TGTGCCAGCAGTTCCGGGCAGGGCCCAGCTAACTATGGCTACACCTTC.

The table lists this clonotype with many counts. The V call is TRBV7-6, the J call TRBJ2-3; D is undetermined. The V end lost 3 bases, the J end lost 0 bases, and 7 bases lay between the germline ends. This CDR3 is 14 amino acids long. Per germline, CDR1 SGHVS and CDR2 FNYEAQ. CDR3 region: CASSLATSTDTQYF. The CDR3 bases are TGTGCCAGCAGCTTGGCGACTAGCACAGATACGCAGTATTTT.

This rearrangement joins TRBV6-1 to TRBJ2-2, with a tentative D call TRBD2 (7 bases). V dropped 7 bases and J dropped 12 bases, with 21 bases sitting between them. In germline, CDR1 is MNHNS, CDR2 SASEGT. The CDR3 runs 14 residues. CDR3 residues: CASIIQALGGQLFF. The CDR3 nucleotides read TGTGCCAGCATAATACAGGCTCTGGGGGGGCAGCTGTTTTTT.

This clonotype was recorded many times. V gene TRBV7-3 combines with J gene TRBJ2-2, with 8 nucleotides matching TRBD2. This CDR3 is 16 amino acids long. The J segment lost 3 bases and the V segment lost 5 bases, leaving 8 bases of the junction unmatched. Germline CDR1 reads SGHTA; CDR2 reads FQGTGA. DNA of the CDR3: TGTGCCAGCAGCCCCGGACTAGCACCTCACACCGGGGAGCTGTTTTTT. It is translated as CASSPGLAPHTGELFF. Variable domain in full (rest from reference TRBV7-3 and TRBJ2-2): GAGVSQTPSNKVTEKGKYVELRCDPISGHTALYWYRQSLGQGPEFLIYFQGTGAADDSGLPNDRFFAVRPEGSVSTLKIQRTERGDSAVYLCASSPGLAPHTGELFFGEGSRLTVL.

In its sample, this clonotype was seen a few times. The chain links TRBV3-1 to TRBJ1-6; tentatively, D is TRBD1 (5 bases). Trimming left V 4 bases short and J 6 bases short, with 16 bases between. The CDR3 is 16 residues long. CDR1 and CDR2 from the germline V gene are LGHDT and YNNKEL (reference sequence). CDR3 residues: CASSLPLGGGNSPLHF. The DNA for the CDR3 is TGTGCCAGCAGCCTTCCCCTGGGGGGAGGTAATTCACCCCTCCACTTT.

This chain uses TRBV30 with TRBJ1-5; D not resolved. The CDR3 runs 14 residues. The V gene's germline CDR1 is GTSNPN and CDR2 SVGIG (reference sequence). Trimming cost V 0 bases and J 4 bases, with 10 bases left between them. CDR3 amino acids: CAWSVWNGNQPQHF. The CDR3 region has the DNA TGTGCCTGGAGTGTGTGGAATGGGAATCAGCCCCAGCATTTT.

This clonotype came up many times. V gene TRBV30 combines with J gene TRBJ1-4; no reliable D call. V was clipped by 5 bases and J by 4 bases, with 2 bases between them. Germline V gene lookup returns CDR1 GTSNPN and CDR2 SVGIG (reference sequence). The CDR3 is 10 residues long. CDR3 DNA sequence: TGTGCCTGGGGTAATGAAAAACTGTTTTTT. It codes for CAWGNEKLFF.

This clonotype was recorded many times. The V gene is TRBV6-1, the J gene TRBJ1-2, with D maybe TRBD1 (6 bases). From germline, CDR1 is MNHNS and CDR2 SASEGT. V lost 6 bases and J 4 bases, leaving 15 bases between the germline ends. The CDR3 contains 14 residues. The CDR3 here is CASSETGKGYGYTF. The CDR3 DNA reads TGTGCCAGCAGCGAAACAGGGAAGGGCTATGGCTACACCTTC.

The sample holds many counts of this clonotype. CDR3 sequence (DNA): TGTGCCAGTAGGGCTTACAGGGACAATCAGCCCCAGCATTTT. This translates into CASRAYRDNQPQHF. This chain connects TRBV19 to TRBJ1-5; D perhaps matches TRBD1 (6 bases). The germline V and J ends were trimmed by 6 bases and 3 bases, with 12 bases remaining between them. This CDR3 has 14 residues. In germline, CDR1 is LNHDA, CDR2 SQIVND (reference sequence).

CDR3 residues: CASSLRRGDNTGELFF. The CDR3 DNA sequence: TGCGCCAGCAGCTTGAGGAGGGGGGATAACACCGGGGAGCTGTTTTTT. The chain joins TRBV5-1 to TRBJ2-2; TRBD1 or TRBD2 may be the D gene (6 bases each). V lost 1 base and J 2 bases, leaving 12 bases between the germline ends. CDR1 is SGHRS and CDR2 is YFSETQ in the germline V gene. CDR3 length: 16 residues. Full variable domain (missing parts from reference TRBV5-1 and TRBJ2-2): KAGVTQTPRYLIKTRGQQVTLSCSPISGHRSVSWYQQTPGQGLQFLFEYFSETQRNKGNFPGRFSGRQFSNSRSEMNVSTLELGDSALYLCASSLRRGDNTGELFFGEGSRLTVL.

This clonotype was counted ten times or more. J is TRBJ2-3 and V is TRBV11-2; D is uncertain. Germline CDR1 SGHAT, CDR2 FQNNGV. Trimming removed 2 bases at V and 4 bases at J, with 10 bases between. The CDR3 has 14 residues. CDR3 loop: CASSLTSRPDTQYF. For the CDR3, the DNA is TGTGCCAGCAGCTTAACCAGTAGGCCAGATACGCAGTATTTT.

This clonotype showed up many times. J is TRBJ2-1 and V is TRBV11-2, with D possibly being TRBD2 (5 bases). Germline V CDR1 and CDR2: SGHAT, FQNNGV. Deletions cut 0 bases from V and 7 bases from J, with 10 bases between. The CDR3 runs to 14 residues. In DNA form, the CDR3 reads TGTGCCAGCAGCTTAGATCCGGGAAAGAATGAGCAGTTCTTC. Translated, it gives CASSLDPGKNEQFF.

This clonotype was seen ten or more times. This rearrangement joins TRBV7-9 to TRBJ2-1; 16 nucleotides agree with TRBD2. Germline loops: CDR1 SEHNR, CDR2 FQNEAQ (reference sequence). The CDR3 sequence is 16 residues long. J lost 9 bases, V lost 4 bases, and 6 bases had no gene match. The CDR3 region is CASSSPGLAGGPEQFF. CDR3 sequence (DNA): TGTGCCAGCAGCTCCCCGGGACTAGCGGGGGGGCCTGAGCAGTTCTTC.

Many counts were recorded for this clonotype. This rearrangement joins TRBV7-8 to TRBJ2-7; no clear D gene. The CDR3 contains 13 residues. The germline V gene encodes CDR1 SGHVS and CDR2 FQNEAQ. V lost 5 bases and J 3 bases, leaving 11 bases between the germline ends. CDR3 residues: CASSRQPYYEQYF. CDR3 coding DNA: TGTGCCAGCAGCCGGCAGCCTTACTACGAGCAGTACTTC.

This clonotype was detected many times. CDR3 sequence (DNA): TGTGCCAGCAGCGTAGGTGGACGGGTGGACTATGGCTACACCTTC. Amino acid sequence: CASSVGGRVDYGYTF. The chain uses TRBV9 and TRBJ1-2; D is uncertain. The V gene lost 0 bases and the J gene lost 3 bases, with 12 bases spanning the gap. This CDR3 has 15 amino acids. Germline V lookup: CDR1 SGDLS, CDR2 YYNGEE.

This clonotype was found many times. The chain couples TRBV11-2 to TRBJ2-2; a possible D gene is TRBD1 (6 bases). Germline V gives CDR1 SGHAT, CDR2 FQNNGV. The CDR3 covers 14 residues. The V end lost 4 bases, the J end lost 5 bases, and 11 bases lay between the germline ends. CDR3 sequence reads: CASSSTGWTGELFF. In DNA, the CDR3 is TGTGCCAGCAGCTCCACAGGGTGGACCGGGGAGCTGTTTTTT.

This clonotype came up many times. The rearrangement links TRBV7-8 to TRBJ1-1; D not certain. The CDR3 covers 17 residues. Trimming cost V 4 bases and J 1 base, with 19 bases left between them. Germline V gene data show CDR1 as SGHVS and CDR2 as FQNEAQ. The CDR3 DNA is TGTGCCAGCAGCTGCAATCCACAGCCACAGCCGAACACTGAAGCTTTCTTT. Protein sequence: CASSCNPQPQPNTEAFF.

This clonotype was observed many times. The rearrangement joins TRBV11-2 to TRBJ1-3, with D possibly matching TRBD1 (5 bases). The CDR3 is 14 amino acids. Germline assignment: CDR1 SGHAT and CDR2 FQNNGV. The V end lost 6 bases, the J end lost 4 bases, and 13 bases lay between the germline ends. Here the CDR3 DNA reads TGTGCCAGCAGTTTATCAGGGTCGGGAAACACCATATATTTT. Translated: CASSLSGSGNTIYF.

In its sample, this clonotype was seen many times. The gene calls are TRBV11-2 and TRBJ1-3; 7 bases agree with TRBD1. The V and J ends lost 5 bases and 2 bases, in that order; junction bases with no gene match: 9. CDR3 size: 16 residues. Looked up from germline, CDR1 is SGHAT and CDR2 is FQNNGV. The CDR3 sequence: CASSVYDRDAGNTIYF. CDR3 DNA sequence: TGTGCCAGCAGCGTGTACGACAGGGACGCTGGAAACACCATATATTTT.

This clonotype has a count of ten or more. The chain employs TRBV2 and TRBJ2-3; tentatively, D is TRBD2 (7 bases). Germline loops: CDR1 SNHLY, CDR2 FYNNEI. Trimming took 4 bases from V and 2 from J, leaving 19 bases between them. This CDR3 is 17 amino acids long. The CDR3: CASSVSPSGGATDTQYF. DNA for the CDR3: TGTGCCAGCAGTGTATCCCCCAGTGGGGGGGCCACAGATACGCAGTATTTT.

This clonotype was seen repeatedly, ten times or more. The chain links TRBV3-1 to TRBJ2-1; the D gene is possibly TRBD2 (6 bases). Germline CDR1 reads LGHDT; CDR2 reads YNNKEL (reference sequence). The CDR3 contains 14 residues. V shed 1 base and J shed 5 bases, with 9 bases lying between them. CDR3 sequence (DNA): TGTGCCAGCAGCCAAGCCTTAGCGGACAATGAGCAGTTCTTC. Amino acids: CASSQALADNEQFF.

In this sample, this clonotype turned up many times. As DNA, the CDR3 is TGCGCCAGCAGCTCGACTAGCGGCGAGCAGTACTTC. This translates into CASSSTSGEQYF. The rearrangement uses TRBV5-1 and TRBJ2-7, with 9 bases that match TRBD2. V gave up 3 bases and J gave up 6 bases; unmatched junction bases: 1. CDR3 size: 12 residues. Germline values: CDR1 SGHRS, CDR2 YFSETQ.

Details on this clonotype: This may come from a read error, since a much larger clone is one base off. Because the CDR3 is missing its conserved closing phenylalanine or tryptophan, this is likely a read error. The genes are TRBV7-9 and TRBJ2-2, with 8 bases lining up with TRBD1. There are 16 residues in the CDR3. Germline V CDR1 and CDR2: SEHNR, FQNEAQ (reference sequence). With V trimmed by 5 bases and J by 0 bases, 5 bases remained unmatched. CDR3 nucleotides: TGTGCCAGCAGCCCCCGACAGGGGACGAACACCGGGGAGCTGTTTGTT. It translates to CASSPRQGTNTGELFV.

This clonotype was detected many times. J is TRBJ2-5 and V is TRBV7-2; 10 bases align to TRBD2. There are 16 residues in the CDR3. Unmatched junction bases numbered 7, after V lost 5 bases and J lost 1 base. The germline gives CDR1 SGHTA, CDR2 FQGNSA. DNA for the CDR3: TGTGCCAGCAGCCCCGGGGCTAGCGGGGGCCAAGAGACCCAGTACTTC. Protein: CASSPGASGGQETQYF.

About this clonotype itself: A read error may be the cause here, since a much bigger clone is one base away. The chain recombines TRBV28 with TRBJ1-2; TRBD1 is a possible D gene (5 bases). Germline V gene lookup returns CDR1 MDHEN and CDR2 SYDVKM. The CDR3 sequence is 12 residues long. Trimming took off 6 bases at V and 13 bases at J, with 18 bases between the two ends. As DNA, the CDR3 is TGTGCCAGCAGGGGGGACCGGGCGCGCTGCACCTTC. Protein product: CASRGDRARCTF.

This clonotype was found a few times. A clone one base away is much larger, so this may be a read error. This chain connects TRBV5-1 to TRBJ2-1, with 11 bases that match TRBD2. CDR1 and CDR2 from the germline V gene are SGHRS and YFSETQ. The CDR3 spans 16 residues. The chain's CDR3 is CASSSLGTSGYNGQFF. CDR3 nucleotide sequence: TGCGCCAGCAGCTCCCTCGGGACTAGCGGTTACAATGGGCAGTTCTTC.